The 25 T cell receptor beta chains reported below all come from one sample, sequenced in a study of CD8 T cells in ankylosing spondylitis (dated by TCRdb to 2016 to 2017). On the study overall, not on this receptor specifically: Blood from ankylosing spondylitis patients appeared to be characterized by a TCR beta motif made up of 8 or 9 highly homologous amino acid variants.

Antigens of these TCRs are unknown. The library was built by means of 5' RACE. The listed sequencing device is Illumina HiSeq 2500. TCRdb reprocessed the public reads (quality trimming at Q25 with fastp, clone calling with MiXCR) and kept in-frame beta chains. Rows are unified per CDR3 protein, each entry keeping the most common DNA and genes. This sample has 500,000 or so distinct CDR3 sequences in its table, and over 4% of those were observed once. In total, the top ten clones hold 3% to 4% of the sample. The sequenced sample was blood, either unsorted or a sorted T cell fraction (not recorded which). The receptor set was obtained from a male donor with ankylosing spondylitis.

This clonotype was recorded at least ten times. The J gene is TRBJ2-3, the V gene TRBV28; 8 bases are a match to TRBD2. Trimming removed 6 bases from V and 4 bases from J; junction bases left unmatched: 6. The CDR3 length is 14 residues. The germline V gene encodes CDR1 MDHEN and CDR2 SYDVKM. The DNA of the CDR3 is TGTGCCAGCAGGGGACTAGGAGGGGCAGATACGCAGTATTTT. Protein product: CASRGLGGADTQYF. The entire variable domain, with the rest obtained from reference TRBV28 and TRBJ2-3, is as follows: DVKVTQSSRYLVKRTGEKVFLECVQDMDHENMFWYRQDPGLGLRLIYFSYDVKMKEKGDIPEGYSVSREKKERFSLILESASTNQTSMYLCASRGLGGADTQYFGPGTRLTVL.

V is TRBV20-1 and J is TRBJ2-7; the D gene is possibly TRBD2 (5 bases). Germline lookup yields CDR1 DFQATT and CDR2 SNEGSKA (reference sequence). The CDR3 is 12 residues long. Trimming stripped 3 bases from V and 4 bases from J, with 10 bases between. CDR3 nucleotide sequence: TGCAGTGCTAGCCGGGATCTGTACGAGCAGTACTTC. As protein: CSASRDLYEQYF.

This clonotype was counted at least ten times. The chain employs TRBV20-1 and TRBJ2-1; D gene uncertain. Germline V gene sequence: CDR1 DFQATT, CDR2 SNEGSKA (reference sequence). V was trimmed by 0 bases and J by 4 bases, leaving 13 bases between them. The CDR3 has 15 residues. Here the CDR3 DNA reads TGCAGTGCTAGAGATCGTCGACAAGTGTACAATGAGCAGTTCTTC. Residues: CSARDRRQVYNEQFF.

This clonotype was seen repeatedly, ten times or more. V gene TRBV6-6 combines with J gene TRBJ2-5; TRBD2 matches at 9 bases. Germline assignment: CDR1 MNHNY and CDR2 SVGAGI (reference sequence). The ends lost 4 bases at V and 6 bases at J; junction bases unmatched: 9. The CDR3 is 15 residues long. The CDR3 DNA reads TGTGCCAGCAGTTCCTGGCGGGAGGGCCTAAAGACCCAGTACTTC. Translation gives CASSSWREGLKTQYF.

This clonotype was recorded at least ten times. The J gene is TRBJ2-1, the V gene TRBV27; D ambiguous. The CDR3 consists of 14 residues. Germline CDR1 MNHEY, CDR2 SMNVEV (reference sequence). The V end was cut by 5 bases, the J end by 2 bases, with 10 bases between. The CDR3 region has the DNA TGTGCCAGCAGTCAAATAACCCCCTACAATGAGCAGTTCTTC. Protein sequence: CASSQITPYNEQFF.

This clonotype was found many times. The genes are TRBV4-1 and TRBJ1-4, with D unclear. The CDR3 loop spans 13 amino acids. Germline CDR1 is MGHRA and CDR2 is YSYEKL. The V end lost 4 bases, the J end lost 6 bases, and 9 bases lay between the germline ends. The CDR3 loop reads CASSRKRDEKLFF. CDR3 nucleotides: TGCGCCAGCAGCCGCAAAAGGGATGAAAAACTGTTTTTT.

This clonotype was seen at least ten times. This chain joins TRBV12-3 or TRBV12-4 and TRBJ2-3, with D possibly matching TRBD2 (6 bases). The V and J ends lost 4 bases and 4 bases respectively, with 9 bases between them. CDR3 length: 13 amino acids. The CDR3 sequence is CASSSTGADTQYF. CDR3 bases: TGTGCCAGCAGTTCCACGGGAGCAGATACGCAGTATTTT.

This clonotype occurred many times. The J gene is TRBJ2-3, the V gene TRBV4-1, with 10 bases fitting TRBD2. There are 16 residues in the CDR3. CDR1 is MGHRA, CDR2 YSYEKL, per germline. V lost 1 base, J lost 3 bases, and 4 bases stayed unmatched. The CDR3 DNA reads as TGCGCCAGCAGCCAAGTAATAGCGGGAGGTACAGATACGCAGTATTTT. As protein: CASSQVIAGGTDTQYF.

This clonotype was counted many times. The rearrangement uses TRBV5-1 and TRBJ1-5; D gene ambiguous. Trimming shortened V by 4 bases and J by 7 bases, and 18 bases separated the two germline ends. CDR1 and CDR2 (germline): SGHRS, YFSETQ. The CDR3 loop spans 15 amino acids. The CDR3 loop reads CASSPSRLEGQPQHF. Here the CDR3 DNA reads TGCGCCAGCAGCCCTAGTCGATTAGAAGGGCAGCCCCAGCATTTT.

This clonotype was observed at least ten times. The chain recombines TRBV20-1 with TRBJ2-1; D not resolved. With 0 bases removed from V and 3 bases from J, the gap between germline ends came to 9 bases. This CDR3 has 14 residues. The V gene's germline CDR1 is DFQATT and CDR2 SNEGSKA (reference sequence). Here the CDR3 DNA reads TGCAGTGCTAGAGATCACTGGGGCTACAATGAGCAGTTCTTC. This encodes CSARDHWGYNEQFF.

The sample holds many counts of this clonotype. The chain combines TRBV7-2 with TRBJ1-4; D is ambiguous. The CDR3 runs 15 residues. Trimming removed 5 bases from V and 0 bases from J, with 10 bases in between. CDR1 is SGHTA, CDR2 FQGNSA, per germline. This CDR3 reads CASSAPGTTNEKLFF. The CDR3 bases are TGTGCCAGCAGCGCACCCGGTACAACTAATGAAAAACTGTTTTTT.

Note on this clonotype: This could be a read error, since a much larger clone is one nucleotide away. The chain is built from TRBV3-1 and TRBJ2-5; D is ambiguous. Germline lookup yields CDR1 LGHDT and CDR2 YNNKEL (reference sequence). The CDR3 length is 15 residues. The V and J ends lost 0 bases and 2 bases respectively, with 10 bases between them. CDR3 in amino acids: CASSQDLLIQETQYF. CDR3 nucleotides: TGTGCCAGCAGCCAAGATTTATTGATTCAAGAGACCCAGTACTTC.

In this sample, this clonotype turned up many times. This chain's CDR3 is CSARGGVGANVLTF. CDR3 nucleotides: TGCAGTGCTAGAGGAGGGGTAGGGGCCAACGTCCTGACTTTC. The V call is TRBV20-1, the J call TRBJ2-6; D might be TRBD1 or TRBD2, each matching 5 bases. The CDR3 spans 14 residues. Germline-derived CDR1 and CDR2 are DFQATT and SNEGSKA (reference sequence). V lost 1 base and J lost 4, with 8 bases in between.

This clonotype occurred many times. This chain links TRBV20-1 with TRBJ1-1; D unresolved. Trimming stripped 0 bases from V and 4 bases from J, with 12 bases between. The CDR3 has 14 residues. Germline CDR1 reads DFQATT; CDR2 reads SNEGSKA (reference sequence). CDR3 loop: CSARDSQVTTEAFF. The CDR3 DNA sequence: TGCAGTGCTAGAGATAGTCAGGTGACCACTGAAGCTTTCTTT.

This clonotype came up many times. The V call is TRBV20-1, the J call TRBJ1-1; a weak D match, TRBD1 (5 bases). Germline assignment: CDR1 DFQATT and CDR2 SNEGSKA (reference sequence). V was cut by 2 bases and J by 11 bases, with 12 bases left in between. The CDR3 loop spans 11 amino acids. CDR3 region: CSARSQAGAFF. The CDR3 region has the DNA TGCAGTGCTAGATCACAAGCAGGGGCTTTCTTT.

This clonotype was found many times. In nucleotides, the CDR3 is TGTGCCAGCACCTTCCGACTAGCGGGAGAGGGAGATACGCAGTATTTT. Its translation is CASTFRLAGEGDTQYF. V gene TRBV12-3 or TRBV12-4 combines with J gene TRBJ2-3, with 12 bases lining up with TRBD2. Losses at the gene ends were 7 bases for V and 5 bases for J; bases not matched to a gene: 10. The CDR3 runs 16 residues.

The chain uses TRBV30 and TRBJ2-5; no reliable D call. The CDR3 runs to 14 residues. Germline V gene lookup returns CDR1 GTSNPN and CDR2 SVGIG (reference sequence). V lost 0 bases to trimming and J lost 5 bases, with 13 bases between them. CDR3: CAWSVPRIRETQYF. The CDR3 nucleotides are TGTGCCTGGAGTGTACCCAGAATCCGGGAGACCCAGTACTTC.

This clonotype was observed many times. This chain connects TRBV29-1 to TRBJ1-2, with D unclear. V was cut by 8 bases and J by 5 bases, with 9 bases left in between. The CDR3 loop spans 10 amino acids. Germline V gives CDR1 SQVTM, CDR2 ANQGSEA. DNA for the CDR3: TGCAGCACCGAGGAGTATGGCTACACCTTC. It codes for CSTEEYGYTF.

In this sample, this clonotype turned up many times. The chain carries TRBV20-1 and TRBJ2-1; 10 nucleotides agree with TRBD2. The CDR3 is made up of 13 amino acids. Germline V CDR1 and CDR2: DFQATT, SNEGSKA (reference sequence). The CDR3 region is CSRGTSVHNEQFF. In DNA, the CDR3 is TGCAGCCGCGGGACTAGCGTACACAATGAGCAGTTCTTC.

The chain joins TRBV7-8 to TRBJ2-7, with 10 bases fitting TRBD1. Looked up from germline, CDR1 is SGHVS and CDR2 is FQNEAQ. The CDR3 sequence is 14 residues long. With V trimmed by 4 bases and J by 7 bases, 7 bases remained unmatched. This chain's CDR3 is CASSSGTGAWEQYF. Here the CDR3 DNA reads TGTGCCAGCAGCTCCGGGACAGGGGCATGGGAGCAGTACTTC. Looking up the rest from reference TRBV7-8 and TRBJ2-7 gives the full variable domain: GAGVSQSPRYKVAKRGQDVALRCDPISGHVSLFWYQQALGQGPEFLTYFQNEAQLDKSGLPSDRFFAERPEGSVSTLKIQRTQQEDSAVYLCASSSGTGAWEQYFGPGTRLTVT.

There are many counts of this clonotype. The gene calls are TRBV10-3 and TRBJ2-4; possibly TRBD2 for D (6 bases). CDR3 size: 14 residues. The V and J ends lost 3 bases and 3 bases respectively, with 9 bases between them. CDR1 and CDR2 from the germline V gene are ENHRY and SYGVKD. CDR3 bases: TGTGCCATCAGTGAATTGGAGGGCAAAAACATTCAGTACTTC. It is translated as CAISELEGKNIQYF.

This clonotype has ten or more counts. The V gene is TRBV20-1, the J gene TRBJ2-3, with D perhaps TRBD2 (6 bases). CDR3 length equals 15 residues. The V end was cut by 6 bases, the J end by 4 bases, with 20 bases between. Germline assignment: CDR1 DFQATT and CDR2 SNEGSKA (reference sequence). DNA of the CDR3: TGCAGTGCAAGAACTAGCCCAGGAGGTGCAGATACGCAGTATTTT. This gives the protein CSARTSPGGADTQYF.

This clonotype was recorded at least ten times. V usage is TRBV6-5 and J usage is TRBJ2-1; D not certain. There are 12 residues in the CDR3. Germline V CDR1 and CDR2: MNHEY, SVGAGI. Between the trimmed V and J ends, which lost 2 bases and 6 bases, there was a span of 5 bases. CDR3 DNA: TGTGCCAGCAGTTACGGCTCCAATGAGCAGTTCTTC. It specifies CASSYGSNEQFF.

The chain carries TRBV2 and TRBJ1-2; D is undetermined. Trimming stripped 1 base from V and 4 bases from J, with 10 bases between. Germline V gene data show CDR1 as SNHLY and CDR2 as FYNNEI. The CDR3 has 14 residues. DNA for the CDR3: TGTGCCAGCAGTGAAGGGGCTTCCATCTATGGCTACACCTTC. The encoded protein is CASSEGASIYGYTF.

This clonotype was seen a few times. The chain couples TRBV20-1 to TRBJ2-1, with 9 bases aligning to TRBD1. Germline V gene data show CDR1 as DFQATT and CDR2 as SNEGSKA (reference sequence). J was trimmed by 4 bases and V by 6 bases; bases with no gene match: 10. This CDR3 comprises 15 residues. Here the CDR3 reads CSAHRGDRVYNEQFF. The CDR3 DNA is TGCAGTGCCCACCGGGGGGACAGGGTTTACAATGAGCAGTTCTTC.